This entry features one TCR beta chain sequence. These data are taken from a study of T-cell reconstitution after alpha-beta-depleted transplantation in children. The TCRbeta library incorporated unique molecular identifiers. TCRdb re-called the PCR reads through MiXCR, storing one row per CDR3 protein. The sample has several thousand distinct CDR3 sequences; approximately 16% are singletons. The TCR originated in a male patient between 10 and 17 years old who had a stem cell transplant for acute myeloid leukemia, so the T cells may come from the graft donor. This sample comprised PBMCs, mostly from graft donor cells, obtained 60 days after TCRalphabeta/CD19-depleted stem cell transplant.

The CDR3 reads CASSSPRGTGGVDTQYF. The CDR3 DNA reads as TGTGCCAGCAGTTCACCCCGAGGGACAGGGGGCGTGGATACGCAGTATTTT. This chain uses TRBV28 with TRBJ2-3, with 12 bases matching TRBD1. The CDR3 covers 17 residues. Germline CDR1 is MDHEN and CDR2 is SYDVKM. V lost 4 bases, J lost 6 bases, and 11 bases stayed unmatched.